These T cell receptor beta chains were read from a single sample in a study of CD8 T cells in Susac syndrome. One entry per CDR3 protein, called by TCRdb with MiXCR from the immunoSEQ multiplex PCR reads. Among around 170,000 distinct CDR3 sequences listed, 92% were seen once. The specimen was CD4+ T cells from PBMCs. These receptors all stem from a human donor in good health. CDR3s leave out the opening cysteine and the closing phenylalanine or tryptophan.

TRBV5-6	TRBJ2-5	ASSLPTAQETQY
TRBV7-9	TRBJ2-5	ASSLGRADQETQY
TRBV7-9	TRBJ1-4	ASSRLGSNEKLF
TRBV6-6	TRBJ2-1	ASTLSGSSYNEQF
TRBV5-1	TRBJ2-7	ASSLEGRPYEQY
TRBV20-1	TRBJ2-7	SARDNYEQY
TRBV4-1	TRBJ2-1	ASSQGGGSSYNEQF
TRBV28	TRBJ2-1	ASSSTLAEGYNEQF
TRBV12-3/TRBV12-4	TRBJ2-3	ASSMGRSTDTQY
TRBV7-8	TRBJ1-1	ASSYTGGPEAF
TRBV7-3	TRBJ2-1	ASSPGLGGNEQF
TRBV27	TRBJ2-2	ASKISGRAPGELF
TRBV5-4	TRBJ2-7	ASSATGTATYEQY
TRBV2	TRBJ1-1	ASSEEQGTEAF
TRBV10-3	TRBJ1-2	ATRTGAYGYT
TRBV4-3	TRBJ1-2	ASSQVGQGPNYGYT
TRBV29-1	TRBJ2-3	SVELRTSTDTQY
TRBV29-1	TRBJ2-7	SIAGARGYEQY
TRBV20-1	TRBJ2-5	SAGGQETQY
TRBV12-3/TRBV12-4	TRBJ2-3	ASTYSGLAGAGTDTQY
TRBV2	TRBJ2-4	ASGSFDIQY
TRBV2	TRBJ2-7	ASSVLAGDGEQY
TRBV10-3	TRBJ2-7	AISDRWESYEQY
TRBV11-2	TRBJ2-1	ASSPDRERYNEQF
TRBV6-5	TRBJ1-5	ASSGRGSDQPQH
TRBV2	TRBJ2-6	ASSPGKWLSGANVLT
TRBV5-1	TRBJ2-7	ASSPGGGGSSYEQY
TRBV6-5	TRBJ2-7	ASRGASGSYEQY
TRBV24-1	TRBJ2-4	ATSDPGQGTKNIQY
TRBV9	TRBJ2-3	ASSRTQTSGRATDTQY
TRBV7-2	TRBJ2-7	ASRQDGSSYEQY
TRBV19	TRBJ1-5	ASNQRGGSNQPQH
TRBV4-3	TRBJ1-1	ASSELEGANTEAF
TRBV28	TRBJ1-5	ASSWHVRVTNQPQH
TRBV5-6	TRBJ2-3	ASSLARAPTDTQY